One sample yielded the 29 T cell receptor beta chains listed below, sequenced in a study of early T cells in non-severe SARS-CoV-2 infection (dated by TCRdb to the early 2020s). Library preparation was by 5' RACE. Sequencer: NextSeq 500. TCRdb itself trimmed the public reads at Q25 with fastp, ran MiXCR and retained productive beta chains. Each record represents a unique CDR3 protein, reported with the most common genes and DNA among its rows. The sample has tens of thousands of distinct CDR3 sequences on record, about 6% of them singletons. Of the sample, 34% is held by the ten largest clones. Sequencing was performed on whole blood, taken at baseline. The receptor set was obtained from an adult who was a healthcare worker with PCR-confirmed SARS-CoV-2 infection or an uninfected control (not recorded which).

This clonotype was recorded many times. The chain combines TRBV2 with TRBJ2-2, with a possible D match to TRBD1 (6 bases). The V gene's germline CDR1 is SNHLY and CDR2 FYNNEI. Between the trimmed V and J ends, which lost 8 bases and 0 bases, there was a span of 10 bases. This CDR3 spans 14 amino acids. CDR3 nucleotide sequence: TGTGCCAGCTCCGGGACAACGAACACCGGGGAGCTGTTTTTT. It is translated as CASSGTTNTGELFF. Looking up the rest from reference TRBV2 and TRBJ2-2 gives the full variable domain: EPEVTQTPSHQVTQMGQEVILRCVPISNHLYFYWYRQILGQKVEFLVSFYNNEISEKSEIFDDQFSVERPDGSNFTLKIRSTKLEDSAMYFCASSGTTNTGELFFGEGSRLTVL.

There are many counts of this clonotype. The chain uses TRBV25-1 and TRBJ1-3; D call uncertain. The CDR3 consists of 15 residues. CDR1 MGHDK and CDR2 SYGVNS come from the germline V gene. The V and J ends lost 6 bases and 3 bases respectively, with 15 bases between them. This chain's CDR3 is CASRTSGGIGNTIYF. CDR3 DNA sequence: TGTGCCAGCAGAACCTCCGGCGGTATTGGAAACACCATATATTTT.

This clonotype appeared many times. The chain couples TRBV18 to TRBJ1-6; weak D call: TRBD1 (5 bases). There are 13 residues in the CDR3. Germline V gene lookup returns CDR1 KGHSH and CDR2 LQKENI. V was cut by 0 bases and J by 9 bases, with 6 bases left in between. CDR3 bases: TGTGCCAGCTCACCACCAGGGACTTCACCCCTCCACTTT. Translation: CASSPPGTSPLHF.

The chain combines TRBV11-3 with TRBJ2-3, with 11 bases lining up with TRBD1. Trimming at V came to 2 bases and at J to 5 bases, leaving 6 bases not matched to a gene. The germline V gene has CDR1 SGHNT and CDR2 YENEEA. The CDR3 is made up of 16 amino acids. Written as DNA, the CDR3 is TGTGCCAGCAGCTTACAAGCCGGGACAGGGGGAGATACGCAGTATTTT. Protein sequence: CASSLQAGTGGDTQYF.

Ten or more counts support this clonotype. The chain employs TRBV20-1 and TRBJ2-7; 13 bases map to TRBD2. The CDR3 length is 15 residues. The junction had 7 bases not matched to a gene; V was cut back by 1 base and J by 7 bases. Germline CDR1 reads DFQATT; CDR2 reads SNEGSKA (reference sequence). The CDR3 DNA reads TGCAGTGCTAGAGGTCGGACTAGCGGGAGCGTAGAGCAGTACTTC. Protein: CSARGRTSGSVEQYF.

This clonotype was counted many times. The V gene is TRBV7-2, the J gene TRBJ2-2; 8 bases fit TRBD2. CDR3 length equals 15 residues. Losses at the gene ends were 2 bases for V and 5 bases for J; bases not matched to a gene: 4. Germline loops: CDR1 SGHTA, CDR2 FQGNSA. The CDR3 region has the DNA TGTGCCAGCAGCTTAAGGGTAGCGGGGACCGGGGAGCTGTTTTTT. Translated, it gives CASSLRVAGTGELFF.

This clonotype came up many times. The gene calls are TRBV12-5 and TRBJ2-1, with TRBD2 identical over 9 bases. Germline loops: CDR1 LGHNT, CDR2 FRNRAP. The length of the CDR3 is 19 residues. Trimming removed 5 bases from V and 4 bases from J; junction bases left unmatched: 18. The chain's CDR3 is CASGETGTSFPILYNEQFF. CDR3 in DNA: TGTGCTAGTGGTGAAACCGGGACTAGCTTCCCAATTCTTTACAATGAGCAGTTCTTC.

This clonotype showed up many times. V gene TRBV12-3 or TRBV12-4 combines with J gene TRBJ2-2; D gene uncertain. V lost 6 bases and J lost 3, with 11 bases in between. This CDR3 is built from 14 residues. The chain's CDR3 is CASSLTGYTGELFF. The CDR3 DNA sequence: TGTGCCAGCAGCCTTACTGGATACACCGGGGAGCTGTTTTTT.

By share, this clonotype counts as medium-sized. The rearrangement links TRBV7-9 to TRBJ1-1, with D tentatively TRBD1 (5 bases). The germline V and J ends were trimmed by 7 bases and 1 base, with 10 bases remaining between them. CDR3 length: 13 amino acids. In germline, CDR1 is SEHNR, CDR2 FQNEAQ (reference sequence). CDR3 DNA sequence: TGTGCCAGCAACAGGCAGGGGAACACTGAAGCTTTCTTT. This encodes CASNRQGNTEAFF.

At least ten counts were recorded for this clonotype. This chain uses TRBV29-1 with TRBJ1-2; D ambiguous. The V end lost 0 bases, the J end lost 5 bases, and 10 bases lay between the germline ends. Germline values: CDR1 SQVTM, CDR2 ANQGSEA. The length of the CDR3 is 13 residues. CDR3 sequence: CSVEEGLRYGYTF. The CDR3 nucleotides are TGCAGCGTTGAAGAAGGGCTGCGGTATGGCTACACCTTC.

V is TRBV7-9 and J is TRBJ2-1, with 11 bases aligning to TRBD1. Losses at the gene ends were 0 bases for V and 6 bases for J; bases not matched to a gene: 4. The CDR3 contains 16 residues. Germline CDR1 and CDR2: SEHNR and FQNEAQ (reference sequence). CDR3 DNA: TGTGCCAGCAGCTTAGCGATCGGGACAGGGGGCAATGAGCAGTTCTTC. This encodes CASSLAIGTGGNEQFF.

Only a few counts were recorded for this clonotype. The V and J genes are TRBV18 and TRBJ2-5, with D unresolved. CDR1 KGHSH and CDR2 LQKENI come from the germline V gene. CDR3 length: 16 residues. The V gene lost 2 bases and the J gene lost 2 bases, with 15 bases spanning the gap. The CDR3 loop reads CASSPNMIGSQETQYF. The DNA of the CDR3 is TGTGCCAGCTCACCAAATATGATAGGCAGTCAAGAGACCCAGTACTTC.

This clonotype was counted a few times. The chain carries TRBV3-1 and TRBJ2-3; 14 nucleotides line up with TRBD2. J was trimmed by 6 bases and V by 2 bases; bases with no gene match: 1. Looked up from germline, CDR1 is LGHDT and CDR2 is YNNKEL (reference sequence). The CDR3 length is 15 residues. The CDR3 reads CASSQWTSGGDTQYF. The CDR3 DNA is TGTGCCAGCAGCCAATGGACTAGCGGGGGGGATACGCAGTATTTT.

Ten or more counts support this clonotype. V usage is TRBV20-1 and J usage is TRBJ2-7; D remains ambiguous. The CDR3 is 14 amino acids. The germline V and J ends were trimmed by 3 bases and 0 bases, with 12 bases remaining between them. CDR1 and CDR2 from the germline V gene are DFQATT and SNEGSKA (reference sequence). This chain's CDR3 is CSASSRQPSYEQYF. The CDR3 nucleotides are TGCAGTGCTAGTTCGCGGCAGCCCTCCTACGAGCAGTACTTC.

This clonotype was detected a few times. The chain carries TRBV19 and TRBJ2-6; D is undetermined. CDR1 is LNHDA, CDR2 SQIVND, per germline (reference sequence). V lost 2 bases to trimming and J lost 2 bases, with 13 bases between them. The CDR3 contains 17 residues. The CDR3 coding sequence is TGTGCCAGTAGTATAAATATTGCTGTAGCTGGGGCCAACGTCCTGACTTTC. Its protein is CASSINIAVAGANVLTF.

This clonotype was found a few times. The chain is built from TRBV7-8 and TRBJ2-1; possibly TRBD1 or TRBD2 for D (5 bases each). Between the trimmed V and J ends, which lost 0 bases and 4 bases, there was a span of 13 bases. Per the germline V gene, CDR1 is SGHVS and CDR2 is FQNEAQ. The CDR3 is 16 residues long. The CDR3 loop reads CASSLAWGFKYNEQFF. Written as DNA, the CDR3 is TGTGCCAGCAGCTTAGCGTGGGGGTTCAAATACAATGAGCAGTTCTTC.

As concerns this clonotype: The conserved phenylalanine or tryptophan normally closing the CDR3 is absent here, so this likely arose from a read error. This chain uses TRBV28 with TRBJ2-1; 11 positions match TRBD2. J gave up 5 bases and V 4 bases, and 19 bases lay outside the gene matches. Germline V gene lookup returns CDR1 MDHEN and CDR2 SYDVKM. The CDR3 runs to 20 residues. CDR3 nucleotides: TGTGCCAGCAGTTCTCATCCGGGGGGACTAGCGGCTCCTGTCAACAATGAGCAGTTCCTC. Its protein is CASSSHPGGLAAPVNNEQFL.

This clonotype was recorded many times. The V call is TRBV19, the J call TRBJ1-5, with D unresolved. The CDR3 runs to 14 residues. Trimming cost V 5 bases and J 1 base, with 9 bases left between them. The germline CDR1 and CDR2 sequences are LNHDA and SQIVND (reference sequence). CDR3 amino acids: CASSSRASNQPQHF. Written as DNA, the CDR3 is TGTGCCAGTAGTTCTCGAGCGAGCAATCAGCCCCAGCATTTT.

Ten or more counts support this clonotype. The chain has TRBV12-5 and TRBJ2-7, with D unclear. This CDR3 comprises 15 residues. The V end was cut by 1 base, the J end by 2 bases, with 12 bases between. The germline V gene encodes CDR1 LGHNT and CDR2 FRNRAP. The CDR3 spells CASGLGDTLAYEQYF. Written as DNA, the CDR3 is TGTGCTAGTGGTTTGGGGGATACTCTCGCCTACGAGCAGTACTTC.

This clonotype was seen repeatedly, ten times or more. The gene calls are TRBV19 and TRBJ1-5; D call uncertain. CDR3 size: 15 residues. V was clipped by 1 base and J by 0 bases, with 7 bases between them. CDR1 is LNHDA and CDR2 is SQIVND in the germline V gene (reference sequence). The CDR3 sequence: CASSIAQYSNQPQHF. CDR3 DNA: TGTGCCAGTAGTATAGCACAGTATAGCAATCAGCCCCAGCATTTT.

This clonotype was recorded at least ten times. The chain couples TRBV12-3 or TRBV12-4 to TRBJ2-5; TRBD2 might be the D (5 bases). With 6 bases removed from V and 5 bases from J, the gap between germline ends came to 13 bases. The length of the CDR3 is 13 residues. The CDR3 sequence is CASRRSPGETQYF. The CDR3 DNA sequence: TGTGCCAGCAGGAGGAGCCCGGGGGAGACCCAGTACTTC.

The chain has TRBV4-2 and TRBJ2-5; 15 bases agree with TRBD2. Germline V gene sequence: CDR1 LGHNA, CDR2 YNFKEQ. After removal of 3 bases from V and 2 bases from J, the junction contained 4 bases not matched to a gene. This CDR3 has 17 residues. Here the CDR3 DNA reads TGTGCCAGCAGCCAGGGGACTAGCGGGAGGTCACAAGAGACCCAGTACTTC. Translating it yields CASSQGTSGRSQETQYF.

The table lists this clonotype with many counts. The chain carries TRBV5-3 and TRBJ2-1, with a weak D call TRBD1 (6 bases). TRBV5-3 is recorded as an ORF, its role being uncertain. Deletions cut 6 bases from V and 8 bases from J, with 15 bases between. This CDR3 spans 13 amino acids. The CDR3: CARTLIQGDEQFF. The CDR3 bases are TGTGCCAGAACCCTCATACAGGGCGATGAGCAGTTCTTC.

This clonotype was picked up many times. This rearrangement joins TRBV7-9 to TRBJ1-2; D unresolved. The germline V gene has CDR1 SEHNR and CDR2 FQNEAQ (reference sequence). V was trimmed by 0 bases and J by 5 bases, leaving 7 bases between them. The CDR3 runs to 13 residues. The CDR3 sequence: CASSLARDYGYTF. CDR3 DNA sequence: TGTGCCAGCAGCTTAGCGAGAGATTATGGCTACACCTTC.

This clonotype was detected only a few times. The chain employs TRBV6-1 and TRBJ2-6; 7 bases are shared with TRBD1. This CDR3 contains 15 residues. Trimming cost V 4 bases and J 4 bases; bases outside gene matches: 4. Germline V CDR1 and CDR2: MNHNS, SASEGT. The chain's CDR3 is CASSVGTAGANVLTF. Written as DNA, the CDR3 is TGTGCCAGCAGTGTCGGGACAGCCGGGGCCAACGTCCTGACTTTC.

The table lists this clonotype with many counts. This chain links TRBV19 with TRBJ2-7; 9 bases match TRBD1. The CDR3 has 15 residues. With 8 bases clipped from V and 5 bases from J, the junction kept 13 bases outside the gene matches. In germline, CDR1 is LNHDA, CDR2 SQIVND (reference sequence). CDR3 loop: CASRDGQGIFDEQYF. The CDR3 DNA sequence: TGTGCCAGTCGGGACGGACAGGGGATATTCGACGAGCAGTACTTC.

Ten or more counts support this clonotype. V is TRBV6-2 or TRBV6-3 and J is TRBJ2-4; D may be TRBD1 (5 bases). V was clipped by 8 bases and J by 2 bases, with 13 bases between them. Germline assignment: CDR1 MNHEY and CDR2 SVGEGT. The CDR3 runs 14 residues. The CDR3 here is CASGKGVSKNIQYF. Here the CDR3 DNA reads TGTGCCAGCGGGAAAGGGGTTTCCAAAAACATTCAGTACTTC.

This clonotype was recorded at least ten times. The chain links TRBV19 to TRBJ1-2; no reliable D call. The CDR3 consists of 15 residues. Trimming shortened V by 6 bases and J by 3 bases, and 17 bases separated the two germline ends. Germline V gene data show CDR1 as LNHDA and CDR2 as SQIVND (reference sequence). DNA of the CDR3: TGTGCCAGTAGGTTAGAGAACCCGCTTTACTATGGCTACACCTTC. It encodes CASRLENPLYYGYTF.

This clonotype was detected ten times or more. The V gene is TRBV5-5, the J gene TRBJ2-3; either TRBD1 or TRBD2 may fit D (7 bases each). Per germline, CDR1 SGHKS and CDR2 YYEKEE (reference sequence). Trimming left V 0 bases short and J 5 bases short, with 16 bases between. There are 16 residues in the CDR3. CDR3 DNA: TGTGCCAGCAGCTTGGCAGGACGCAGGGGGGGAGATACGCAGTATTTT. It is translated as CASSLAGRRGGDTQYF. The full variable domain, its missing parts supplied by reference TRBV5-5 and TRBJ2-3, is DAGVTQSPTHLIKTRGQQVTLRCSPISGHKSVSWYQQVLGQGPQFIFQYYEKEERGRGNFPDRFSARQFPNYSSELNVNALLLGDSALYLCASSLAGRRGGDTQYFGPGTRLTVL.